The 23 T cell receptor beta chains given below trace back to one sample, sequenced in a study of blood T cell repertoires in COVID-19. Clones were read by immunoSEQ multiplex PCR, and TCRdb kept only the in-frame ones, dropping some. Of approximately 150,000 clones in the sample, 65% to 85% were seen once. The sequenced sample was peripheral blood. The receptor set was obtained from a woman in her sixties or seventies with acute or convalescent COVID-19.

The rearrangement joins TRBV27 to TRBJ2-3; 8 nucleotides align to TRBD1. The CDR3 is 16 amino acids. Germline values: CDR1 MNHEY, CDR2 SMNVEV (reference sequence). With V trimmed by 7 bases and J by 1 base, 10 bases remained unmatched. CDR3 in amino acids: CASTLTGAAGTDTQYF. The CDR3 DNA follows: TGTGCCAGCACCTTGACAGGGGCAGCGGGCACAGATACGCAGTATTTT.

Only one count was recorded for this clone. The gene calls are TRBV18 and TRBJ2-2, with TRBD1 matching over 8 bases. CDR1 KGHSH and CDR2 LQKENI come from the germline V gene. V gave up 6 bases and J gave up 6 bases; unmatched junction bases: 12. This CDR3 is 16 amino acids long. This CDR3 reads CASSSRQGTTAGELFF. CDR3 coding DNA: TGTGCCAGCTCGTCTAGACAGGGGACAACGGCCGGGGAGCTGTTTTTT.

This sequence joins TRBV7-2 and TRBJ2-1; 9 nucleotides line up with TRBD2. The CDR3 sequence is 15 residues long. Unmatched junction bases numbered 10, after V lost 4 bases and J lost 9 bases. Germline CDR1 and CDR2: SGHTA and FQGNSA. This chain's CDR3 is CASSSQAGGGSEQFF. CDR3 bases: TGTGCCAGCAGCTCACAAGCGGGAGGAGGGAGTGAGCAGTTCTTC.

This chain uses TRBV5-1 with TRBJ1-3, with D uncertain. Trimming left V 0 bases short and J 2 bases short, with 9 bases between. Germline V gene sequence: CDR1 SGHRS, CDR2 YFSETQ. The CDR3 has 15 amino acids. CDR3 DNA sequence: TGCGCCAGCAGCTTGGGGTCGGGAGCTGGAAACACCATATATTTT. Protein: CASSLGSGAGNTIYF.

This rearrangement joins TRBV19 to TRBJ2-4, with D possibly matching TRBD1 (6 bases). The germline V and J ends were trimmed by 6 bases and 6 bases, with 12 bases remaining between them. The CDR3 contains 13 residues. Germline CDR1 is LNHDA and CDR2 is SQIVND (reference sequence). The CDR3 nucleotides read TGTGCCAGTAGACCAGGGGCGGTAAACATTCAGTACTTC. Its protein product is CASRPGAVNIQYF.

The chain links TRBV5-1 to TRBJ2-4; D remains ambiguous. The CDR3 has 14 residues. Germline CDR1 reads SGHRS; CDR2 reads YFSETQ. V lost 4 bases and J 0 bases, leaving 8 bases between the germline ends. CDR3 sequence reads: CASSATVAKNIQYF. In DNA, the CDR3 is TGCGCCAGCAGCGCAACAGTAGCCAAAAACATTCAGTACTTC.

The rearrangement links TRBV19 to TRBJ1-2; 11 bases align to TRBD1. Germline trimming cut 5 bases from V and 3 bases from J; bases unmatched to any gene: 5. Germline loops: CDR1 LNHDA, CDR2 SQIVND (reference sequence). This CDR3 spans 15 amino acids. CDR3 coding DNA: TGTGCCAGTAGTCTGAGGACAGGGGGCGACTATGGCTACACCTTC. Its translation: CASSLRTGGDYGYTF.

This CDR3 reads CASSLWKGANYGYTF. The CDR3 DNA is TGTGCCAGCAGTTTATGGAAAGGAGCCAACTATGGCTACACCTTC. The chain employs TRBV27 and TRBJ1-2; unclear D gene. V shed 1 base and J shed 2 bases, with 11 bases lying between them. From germline, CDR1 is MNHEY and CDR2 SMNVEV (reference sequence). The CDR3 is made up of 15 amino acids.

The chain is built from TRBV27 and TRBJ2-7; 7 bases are shared with TRBD1. V dropped 5 bases and J dropped 4; count of bases not matched to a gene: 20. The CDR3 is made up of 18 amino acids. Germline loops: CDR1 MNHEY, CDR2 SMNVEV (reference sequence). The CDR3 bases are TGTGCCAGCAGTCCTCGCCGGACAGGCCCGCGATTTATTTACGAGCAGTACTTC. This codes for CASSPRRTGPRFIYEQYF.

The chain employs TRBV3-1 (or the pseudogene TRBV3-2) and TRBJ1-3, with D possibly being TRBD1 (6 bases). V lost 6 bases, J lost 0 bases, and 18 bases lay in between. The CDR3 has 17 residues. Germline CDR1 reads LGHDT; CDR2 reads YNNKEL (reference sequence). The DNA of the CDR3 is TGTGCCAGCAGTCCAACCCTTGGCAGGGGCTCTGGAAACACCATATATTTT. As protein: CASSPTLGRGSGNTIYF.

The chain is built from TRBV4-2 and TRBJ2-5; D is unresolved. Deletions cut 0 bases from V and 0 bases from J, with 14 bases between. The CDR3 totals 17 residues. CDR1 and CDR2 (germline): LGHNA, YNFKEQ. In nucleotides, the CDR3 is TGTGCCAGCAGCCAAGATGCAGCGCTCGAGAACCAAGAGACCCAGTACTTC. It codes for CASSQDAALENQETQYF.

This clone was seen only once. This rearrangement joins TRBV5-4 to TRBJ2-1; TRBD2 is a possible D gene (6 bases). Trimming shortened V by 1 base and J by 0 bases, and 14 bases separated the two germline ends. Germline V gene lookup returns CDR1 SGHNT and CDR2 YYREEE (reference sequence). The CDR3 has 17 residues. The CDR3: CASSLPASARSYNEQFF. The CDR3 DNA follows: TGTGCCAGCAGCTTGCCGGCTAGCGCACGCTCCTACAATGAGCAGTTCTTC.

This clone turned up a few times. The gene calls are TRBV30 and TRBJ1-1; D is ambiguous. Looked up from germline, CDR1 is GTSNPN and CDR2 is SVGIG (reference sequence). CDR3 size: 12 residues. The V end was cut by 0 bases, the J end by 10 bases, with 12 bases between. CDR3 sequence reads: CAWSVWGRGAFF. For the CDR3, the DNA is TGTGCCTGGAGTGTATGGGGTCGGGGAGCTTTCTTT. Complete variable domain (other parts from reference TRBV30 and TRBJ1-1): SQTIHQWPATLVQPVGSPLSLECTVEGTSNPNLYWYRQAAGRGLQLLFYSVGIGQISSEVPQNLSASRPQDRQFILSSKKLLLSDSGFYLCAWSVWGRGAFFGQGTRLTVV.

As concerns this clone: The junction does not match germline at one end; this may be a read error. V usage is TRBV7-7 and J usage is TRBJ2-2, with D possibly being TRBD1 (5 bases). Germline loops: CDR1 SSHAT, CDR2 FNYEAQ (reference sequence). The CDR3 is 15 residues long. CDR3 loop: CASSLEGASTGELFF. The CDR3 nucleotides read TGTGCTAGCAGCTTAGAAGGGGCTAGCACCGGGGAGCTGTTTTTT.

This chain links TRBV15 with TRBJ2-5; TRBD1 aligns across 11 bases. The CDR3 runs to 16 residues. Losses at the gene ends were 2 bases for V and 5 bases for J; bases not matched to a gene: 7. Germline-derived CDR1 and CDR2 are LNHNV and YYDKDF (reference sequence). CDR3 amino acids: CATSRYGGQGAETQYF. The CDR3 nucleotides read TGTGCCACCAGCAGATATGGTGGACAGGGGGCCGAGACCCAGTACTTC.

The chain is built from TRBV5-1 and TRBJ1-4; D unresolved. V lost 3 bases to trimming and J lost 0 bases, with 12 bases between them. CDR1 SGHRS and CDR2 YFSETQ come from the germline V gene. The CDR3 is 16 amino acids. The CDR3 is CASSSRHDTTNEKLFF. As DNA, the CDR3 is TGCGCCAGCAGCTCTCGACACGACACAACTAATGAAAAACTGTTTTTT.

The chain uses TRBV5-1 and TRBJ1-3; 7 nucleotides agree with TRBD1. The CDR3 covers 14 residues. The trim removed 4 bases at V and 7 bases at J, leaving 8 bases unmatched. Germline V gene data show CDR1 as SGHRS and CDR2 as YFSETQ. CDR3 loop: CASSPDRFRNTIYF. The CDR3 nucleotides are TGCGCCAGCAGCCCGGACAGGTTTAGGAACACCATATATTTT.

There are a few counts of this clone. The gene calls are TRBV28 and TRBJ2-7; weak D call: TRBD2 (5 bases). The CDR3 runs to 15 residues. Trimming left V 5 bases short and J 5 bases short, with 19 bases between. From germline, CDR1 is MDHEN and CDR2 SYDVKM. The CDR3 here is CASSPDPTRNHEQYF. The CDR3 DNA reads TGTGCCAGCAGTCCCGACCCCACTAGGAACCACGAGCAGTACTTC.

This rearrangement joins TRBV5-4 to TRBJ1-4, with 7 bases aligning to TRBD1. J lost 7 bases, V lost 1 base, and 4 bases had no gene match. Per the germline V gene, CDR1 is SGHNT and CDR2 is YYREEE (reference sequence). The CDR3 runs to 14 residues. This CDR3 reads CASSLKGAREKLFF. The CDR3 coding sequence is TGTGCCAGCAGCTTGAAGGGGGCTCGTGAAAAACTGTTTTTT.

This chain connects TRBV28 to TRBJ1-5; D remains ambiguous. The CDR3 runs to 15 residues. V dropped 11 bases and J dropped 4 bases, with 21 bases sitting between them. The germline V gene has CDR1 MDHEN and CDR2 SYDVKM. In DNA form, the CDR3 reads TGTGCCCATAGAAGCGGTGAACAGCATAATCAGCCCCAGCATTTT. It encodes CAHRSGEQHNQPQHF.

The CDR3 nucleotides read TGCGCCAGCAGCTTGGTAGGCCAGGGCTCCTACGAGCAGTACTTC. Its protein is CASSLVGQGSYEQYF. The chain couples TRBV5-1 to TRBJ2-7; D is possibly TRBD1 (5 bases). V was pared by 0 bases and J by 0 bases, with 10 bases between. The CDR3 totals 15 residues. CDR1 is SGHRS and CDR2 is YFSETQ in the germline V gene.

The sample holds one count of this clone. The chain has TRBV10-3 and TRBJ1-6; tentative D call: TRBD1 (5 bases). The CDR3 loop spans 15 amino acids. V was shortened by 3 bases and J by 7 bases, with 13 bases between the two germline ends. The germline CDR1 and CDR2 sequences are ENHRY and SYGVKD. CDR3 amino acids: CAISDQSGWNSPLHF. For the CDR3, the DNA is TGTGCCATCAGTGATCAATCAGGGTGGAATTCACCCCTCCACTTT.

A few counts support this clone. The chain joins TRBV2 to TRBJ2-3, with a tentative D call TRBD1 (5 bases). CDR1 is SNHLY and CDR2 is FYNNEI in the germline V gene. The CDR3 is 15 residues long. Trimming pared 3 bases from V and 2 bases from J, leaving 12 bases between. The CDR3 is CASSDPQGITDTQYF. The CDR3 region has the DNA TGTGCCAGCAGTGACCCCCAGGGAATCACAGATACGCAGTATTTT.